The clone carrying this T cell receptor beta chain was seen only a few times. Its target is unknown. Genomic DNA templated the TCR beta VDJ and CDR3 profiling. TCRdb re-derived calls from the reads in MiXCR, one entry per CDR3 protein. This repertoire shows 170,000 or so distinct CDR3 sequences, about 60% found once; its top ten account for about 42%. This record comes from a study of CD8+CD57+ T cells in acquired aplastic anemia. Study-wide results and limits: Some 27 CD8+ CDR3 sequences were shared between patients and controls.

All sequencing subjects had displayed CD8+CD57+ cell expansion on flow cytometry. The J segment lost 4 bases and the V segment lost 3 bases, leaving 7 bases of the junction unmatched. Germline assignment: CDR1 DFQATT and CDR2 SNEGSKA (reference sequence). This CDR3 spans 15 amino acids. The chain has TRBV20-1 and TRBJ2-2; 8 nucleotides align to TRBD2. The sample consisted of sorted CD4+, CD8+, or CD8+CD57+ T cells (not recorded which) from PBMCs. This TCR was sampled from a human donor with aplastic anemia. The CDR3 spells CSASSGSGSTGELFF. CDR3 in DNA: TGCAGTGCTAGCAGCGGGAGCGGGAGCACCGGGGAGCTGTTTTTT.